This T cell receptor beta chain derives from a study of blood T cell repertoires in COVID-19. Whole-study context: Collection of acute and convalescent COVID-19 samples took place in the United States, Italy and Spain. From T cells, B-cell-depleted T cells, or PBMCs came the material, which was cDNA or gDNA.

The V gene's germline CDR1 is SNHLY and CDR2 FYNNEI. Trimming removed 8 bases at V and 6 bases at J, with 16 bases between. The CDR3 is 13 residues long. Profiling relied on immunoSEQ multiplex PCR, and the TCRdb table lists in-frame clones only, not all of them. The repertoire holds some 460,000 clones, with approximately 90% as singletons. The receptor was derived from a woman in her twenties or thirties with acute or convalescent COVID-19. Material: peripheral blood. V gene TRBV2 combines with J gene TRBJ1-1; D perhaps matches TRBD1 (5 bases). The CDR3 nucleotides read TGTGCCAGCGGGCGGGGGAGGACGGCTGAAGCTTTCTTT. Translated, it gives CASGRGRTAEAFF.